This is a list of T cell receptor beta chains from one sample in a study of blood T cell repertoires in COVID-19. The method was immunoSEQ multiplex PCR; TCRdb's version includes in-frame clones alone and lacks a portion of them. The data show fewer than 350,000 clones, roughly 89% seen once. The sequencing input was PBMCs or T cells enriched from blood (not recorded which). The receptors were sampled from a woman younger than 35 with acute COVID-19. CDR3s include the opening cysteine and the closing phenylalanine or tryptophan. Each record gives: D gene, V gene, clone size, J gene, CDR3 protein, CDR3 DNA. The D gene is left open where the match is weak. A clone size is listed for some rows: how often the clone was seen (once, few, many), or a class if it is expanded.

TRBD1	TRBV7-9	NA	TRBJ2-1	CASSPRDRRDEQFF	TGTGCCAGCAGCCCCCGGGACAGGCGGGATGAGCAGTTCTTC
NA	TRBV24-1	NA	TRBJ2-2	CAASDPPTGANTGELFF	TGTGCCGCCAGTGATCCTCCGACAGGAGCGAACACCGGGGAGCTGTTTTTT
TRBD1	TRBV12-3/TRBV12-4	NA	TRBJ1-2	CASNGRGNYGYTF	TGTGCCAGCAATGGCAGGGGGAACTATGGCTACACCTTC
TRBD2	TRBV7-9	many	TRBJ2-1	CASSLMAGTSGRNEQFF	TGTGCCAGCAGCTTAATGGCGGGGACTAGCGGGAGAAATGAGCAGTTCTTC
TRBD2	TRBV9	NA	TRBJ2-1	CASSPSGANSYNEQFF	TGTGCCAGCAGCCCTAGCGGGGCGAATTCCTACAATGAGCAGTTCTTC
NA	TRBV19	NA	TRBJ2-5	CASSGRTGQGTQYF	TGTGCCAGTAGTGGACGTACAGGCCAAGGAACCCAGTACTTC
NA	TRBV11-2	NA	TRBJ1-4	CASSLGAGVNEKLFF	TGTGCCAGCAGCTTAGGGGCAGGGGTGAATGAAAAACTGTTTTTT
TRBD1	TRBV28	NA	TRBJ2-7	CASGQGYEQYF	TGTGCCAGCGGACAGGGCTACGAGCAGTACTTC
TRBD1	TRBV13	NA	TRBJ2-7	CASSLVGQGWREQYF	TGTGCCAGCAGCTTAGTGGGACAGGGGTGGCGCGAGCAGTACTTC
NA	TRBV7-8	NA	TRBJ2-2	CASSLSRNTGELFF	TGTGCCAGCAGCTTAAGTAGAAACACCGGGGAGCTGTTTTTT
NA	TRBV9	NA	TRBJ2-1	CASSSEETVPNEQFF	TGTGCCAGCAGCTCAGAGGAGACAGTCCCTAATGAGCAGTTCTTC
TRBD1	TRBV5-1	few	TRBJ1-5	CASSSDRSNQPQHF	TGCGCCAGCAGCTCGGACAGGAGCAATCAGCCCCAGCATTTT
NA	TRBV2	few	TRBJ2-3	CASLGQISTDTQYF	TGTGCCAGCCTCGGACAGATAAGCACAGATACGCAGTATTTT
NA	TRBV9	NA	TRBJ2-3	CASSGSGSTDTQYF	TGTGCCAGCAGCGGAAGCGGTAGCACAGATACGCAGTATTTT
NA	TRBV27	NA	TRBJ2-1	CACGVEHNEQFF	TGTGCCTGCGGGGTCGAACACAATGAGCAGTTCTTC
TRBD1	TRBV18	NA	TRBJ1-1	CASSQTGLGTEAFF	TGTGCCAGCTCACAGACAGGGTTGGGCACTGAAGCTTTCTTT
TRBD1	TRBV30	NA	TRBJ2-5	CAWSVQGTGQTQYF	TGTGCCTGGAGTGTACAGGGGACCGGCCAGACCCAGTACTTC
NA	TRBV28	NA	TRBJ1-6	CASSPGTTTNSPLHF	TGTGCCAGCAGCCCTGGGACAACAACTAATTCACCCCTCCACTTT
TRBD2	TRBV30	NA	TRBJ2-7	CAWSVIGRARDTYEQYF	TGTGCCTGGAGTGTAATCGGGAGGGCCCGTGACACCTACGAGCAGTACTTC
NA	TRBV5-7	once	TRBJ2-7	CASSMPTGLFYEQYF	TGTGCCAGCAGCATGCCGACAGGTCTTTTCTACGAGCAGTACTTC